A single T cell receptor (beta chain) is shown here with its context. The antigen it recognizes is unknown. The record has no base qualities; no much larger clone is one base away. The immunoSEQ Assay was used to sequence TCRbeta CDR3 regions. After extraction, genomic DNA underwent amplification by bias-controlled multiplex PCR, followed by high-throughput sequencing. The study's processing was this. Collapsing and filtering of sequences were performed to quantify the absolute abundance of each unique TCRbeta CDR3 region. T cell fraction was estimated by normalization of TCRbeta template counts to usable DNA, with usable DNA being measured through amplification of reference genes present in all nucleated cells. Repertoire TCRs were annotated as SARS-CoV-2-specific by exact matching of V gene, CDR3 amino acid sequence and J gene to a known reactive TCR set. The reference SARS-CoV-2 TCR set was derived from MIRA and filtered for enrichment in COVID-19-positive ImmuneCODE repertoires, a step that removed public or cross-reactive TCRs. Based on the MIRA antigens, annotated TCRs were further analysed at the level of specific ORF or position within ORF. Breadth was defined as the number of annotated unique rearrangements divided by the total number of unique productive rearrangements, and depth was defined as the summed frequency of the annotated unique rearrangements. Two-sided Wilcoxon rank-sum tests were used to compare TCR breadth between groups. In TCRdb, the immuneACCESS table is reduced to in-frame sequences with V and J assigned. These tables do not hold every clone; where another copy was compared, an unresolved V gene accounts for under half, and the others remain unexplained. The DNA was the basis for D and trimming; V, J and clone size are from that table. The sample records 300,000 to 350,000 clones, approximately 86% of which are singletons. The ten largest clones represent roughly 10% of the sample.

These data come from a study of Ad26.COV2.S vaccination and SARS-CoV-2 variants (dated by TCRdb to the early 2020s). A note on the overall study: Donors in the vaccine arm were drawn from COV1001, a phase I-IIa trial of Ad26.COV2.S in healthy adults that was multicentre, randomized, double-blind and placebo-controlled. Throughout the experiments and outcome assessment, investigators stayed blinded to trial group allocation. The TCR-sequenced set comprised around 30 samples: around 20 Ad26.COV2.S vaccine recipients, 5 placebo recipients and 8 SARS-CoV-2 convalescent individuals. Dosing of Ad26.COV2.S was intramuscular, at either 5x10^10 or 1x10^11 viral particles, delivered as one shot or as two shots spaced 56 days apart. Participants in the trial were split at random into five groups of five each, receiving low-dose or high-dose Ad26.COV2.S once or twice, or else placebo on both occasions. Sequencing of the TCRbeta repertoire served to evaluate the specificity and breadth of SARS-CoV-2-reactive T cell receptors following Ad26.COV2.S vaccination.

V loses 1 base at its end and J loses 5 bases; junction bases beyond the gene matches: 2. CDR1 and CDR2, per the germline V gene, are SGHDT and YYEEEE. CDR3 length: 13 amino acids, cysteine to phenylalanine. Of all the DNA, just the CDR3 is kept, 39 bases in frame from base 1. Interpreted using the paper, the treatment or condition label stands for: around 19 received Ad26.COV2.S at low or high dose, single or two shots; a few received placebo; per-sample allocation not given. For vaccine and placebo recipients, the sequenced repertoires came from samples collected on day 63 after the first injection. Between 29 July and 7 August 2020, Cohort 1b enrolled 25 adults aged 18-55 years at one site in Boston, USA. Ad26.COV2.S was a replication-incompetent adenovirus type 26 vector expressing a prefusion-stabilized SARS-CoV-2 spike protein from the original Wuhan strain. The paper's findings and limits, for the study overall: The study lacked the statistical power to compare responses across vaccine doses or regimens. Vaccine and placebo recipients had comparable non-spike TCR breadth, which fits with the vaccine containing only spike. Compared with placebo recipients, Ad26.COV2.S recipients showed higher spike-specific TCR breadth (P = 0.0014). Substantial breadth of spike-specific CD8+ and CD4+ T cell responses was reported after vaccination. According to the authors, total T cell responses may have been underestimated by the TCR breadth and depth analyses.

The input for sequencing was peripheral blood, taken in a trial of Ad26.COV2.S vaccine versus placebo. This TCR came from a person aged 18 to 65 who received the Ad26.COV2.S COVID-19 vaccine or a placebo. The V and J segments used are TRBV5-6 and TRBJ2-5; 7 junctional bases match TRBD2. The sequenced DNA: TGTGCCAGCAGCTTGCGGCGGGGGGAGACCCAGTACTTC. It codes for CASSLRRGETQYF.